A single sample gave rise to the 11 T cell receptor beta chains below, sequenced in a study of cytomegalovirus exposure and HLA in healthy donors. The PCR used 60 Vbeta and 13 Jbeta primers. Assay used: immunoSEQ multiplex PCR; TCRdb lists only in-frame clones, some missing. The sample holds 95,000 to 100,000 clones, roughly 76% seen once. Sequenced sample: PBMCs. Receptors were obtained from a middle-aged man in good health and CMV-seronegative.

This sequence joins TRBV10-3 and TRBJ1-2; 11 bases fit TRBD1. The CDR3 is 14 residues long. Germline V gene lookup returns CDR1 ENHRY and CDR2 SYGVKD. V was pared by 4 bases and J by 4 bases, with 2 bases of the junction left unmatched. This CDR3 is CAISGTGGGYGYTF. CDR3 nucleotide sequence: TGTGCCATCAGTGGGACAGGGGGCGGCTATGGCTACACCTTC.

The rearrangement uses TRBV2 and TRBJ2-5; possibly TRBD2 for D (5 bases). The V gene lost 0 bases and the J gene lost 11 bases, with 16 bases spanning the gap. This CDR3 contains 14 residues. Germline CDR1 reads SNHLY; CDR2 reads FYNNEI. CDR3 sequence: CASSEARLVREQYF. The CDR3 coding sequence is TGTGCCAGCAGTGAAGCGCGTCTAGTAAGGGAGCAGTACTTC.

This clone has only a few counts. V gene TRBV13 combines with J gene TRBJ2-1; 7 bases are shared with TRBD2. Looked up from germline, CDR1 is PRHDT and CDR2 is FYEKMQ (reference sequence). This CDR3 region has 15 residues. Losses at the gene ends were 5 bases for V and 7 bases for J; bases not matched to a gene: 11. As DNA, the CDR3 is TGTGCCAGCAGCATCCGGGCCTACGGGAGGAATGAGCAGTTCTTC. Translation: CASSIRAYGRNEQFF.

Turning to this clone: At one of its ends the junction is not consistent with the germline gene, which may arise from a read error. CDR3 sequence reads: CTSTLTGGNTEAFF. In DNA, the CDR3 is TGTACCAGCACGTTGACAGGGGGGAACACTGAAGCTTTCTTT. This chain links TRBV25-1 with TRBJ1-1; 9 bases match TRBD1. This CDR3 has 14 residues. CDR1 and CDR2 from the germline V gene are MGHDK and SYGVNS.

The chain links TRBV9 to TRBJ2-3; TRBD2 matches 7 bases. Losses at the gene ends were 0 bases for V and 4 bases for J; bases not matched to a gene: 14. CDR3 length equals 18 residues. Germline lookup yields CDR1 SGDLS and CDR2 YYNGEE. The CDR3: CASSVATGTIRRADTQYF. CDR3 sequence (DNA): TGTGCCAGCAGCGTAGCTACGGGGACTATCAGGAGGGCAGATACGCAGTATTTT.

The chain joins TRBV5-6 to TRBJ1-6; no definite D call. V dropped 4 bases and J dropped 3 bases, with 5 bases sitting between them. The germline gives CDR1 SGHDT, CDR2 YYEEEE. This CDR3 contains 13 residues. The DNA of the CDR3 is TGTGCCAGCAGCCCGGGCTATAATTCACCCCTCCACTTT. Translation gives CASSPGYNSPLHF.

The CDR3 is CASSLTLGGGMETQYF. The CDR3 region has the DNA TGTGCCAGCAGCCTCACTTTGGGCGGGGGGATGGAGACCCAGTACTTC. The rearrangement uses TRBV7-2 and TRBJ2-5; TRBD2 agrees at 8 bases. This CDR3 comprises 16 residues. Germline-derived CDR1 and CDR2 are SGHTA and FQGNSA. V dropped 5 bases and J dropped 5; count of bases not matched to a gene: 13.

The rearrangement joins TRBV27 to TRBJ2-7; 11 bases align to TRBD1. V was clipped by 5 bases and J by 3 bases; unmatched bases: 3. This CDR3 region has 14 residues. Germline V lookup: CDR1 MNHEY, CDR2 SMNVEV (reference sequence). This CDR3 reads CASSLGQGGYEQYF. The CDR3 coding sequence is TGTGCCAGCAGTCTGGGACAGGGGGGCTACGAGCAGTACTTC.

The V gene is TRBV28, the J gene TRBJ1-5; weak D call: TRBD1 (6 bases). CDR1 and CDR2 from the germline V gene are MDHEN and SYDVKM. This CDR3 spans 12 amino acids. The germline V and J ends were trimmed by 8 bases and 4 bases, with 9 bases remaining between them. DNA of the CDR3: TGTGCCAGCGGGAGGGGGAATCAGCCCCAGCATTTT. It translates to CASGRGNQPQHF. The variable domain in full, with the rest retrieved from reference TRBV28 and TRBJ1-5, is DVKVTQSSRYLVKRTGEKVFLECVQDMDHENMFWYRQDPGLGLRLIYFSYDVKMKEKGDIPEGYSVSREKKERFSLILESASTNQTSMYLCASGRGNQPQHFGDGTRLSIL.

The V call is TRBV7-3, the J call TRBJ2-5; 13 nucleotides line up with TRBD2. The ends lost 2 bases at V and 3 bases at J; junction bases unmatched: 0. The V gene's germline CDR1 is SGHTA and CDR2 FQGTGA. This CDR3 has 15 residues. CDR3 nucleotide sequence: TGTGCCAGCAGCTTAGGGACTAGCGGGAAAGAGACCCAGTACTTC. It specifies CASSLGTSGKETQYF.

CDR3 region: CASTRTSGYEQYF. The CDR3 bases are TGTGCCAGCACCAGGACTAGCGGCTACGAGCAGTACTTC. V usage is TRBV27 and J usage is TRBJ2-7; 10 bases are a match to TRBD2. This CDR3 has 13 residues. J gave up 3 bases and V 7 bases, and 3 bases lay outside the gene matches. The V gene's germline CDR1 is MNHEY and CDR2 SMNVEV (reference sequence).